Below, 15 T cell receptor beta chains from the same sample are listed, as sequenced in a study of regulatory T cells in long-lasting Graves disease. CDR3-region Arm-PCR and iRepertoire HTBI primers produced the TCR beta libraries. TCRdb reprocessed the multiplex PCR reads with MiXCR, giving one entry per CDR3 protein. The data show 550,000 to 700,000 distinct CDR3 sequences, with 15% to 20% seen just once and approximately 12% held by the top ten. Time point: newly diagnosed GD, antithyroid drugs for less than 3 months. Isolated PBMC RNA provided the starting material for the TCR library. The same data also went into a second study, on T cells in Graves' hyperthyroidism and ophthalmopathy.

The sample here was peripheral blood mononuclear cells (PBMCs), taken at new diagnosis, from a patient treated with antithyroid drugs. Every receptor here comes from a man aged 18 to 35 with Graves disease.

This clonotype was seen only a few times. The CDR3 sequence is CSVGNRWGRERTEAFF. CDR3 in DNA: TGCAGCGTTGGAAATCGTTGGGGACGGGAAAGGACTGAAGCTTTCTTT. This sequence joins TRBV29-1 and TRBJ1-1, with D maybe TRBD1 (5 bases). Trimming left V 4 bases short and J 5 bases short, with 23 bases between. The V gene's germline CDR1 is SQVTM and CDR2 ANQGSEA. This CDR3 is built from 16 residues. The full variable domain, in which reference TRBV29-1 and TRBJ1-1 provide the parts outside the CDR3, is SAVISQKPSRDICQRGTSLTIQCQVDSQVTMMFWYRQQPGQSLTLIATANQGSEATYESGFVIDKFPISRPNLTFSTLTVSNMSPEDSSIYLCSVGNRWGRERTEAFFGQGTRLTVV.

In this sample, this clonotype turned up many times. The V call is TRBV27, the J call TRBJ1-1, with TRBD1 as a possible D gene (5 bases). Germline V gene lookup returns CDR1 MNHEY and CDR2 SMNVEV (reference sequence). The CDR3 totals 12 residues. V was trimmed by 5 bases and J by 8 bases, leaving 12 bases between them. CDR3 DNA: TGTGCCAGCAGTCGGTGGCGGGGGGAAGCTTTCTTT. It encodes CASSRWRGEAFF.

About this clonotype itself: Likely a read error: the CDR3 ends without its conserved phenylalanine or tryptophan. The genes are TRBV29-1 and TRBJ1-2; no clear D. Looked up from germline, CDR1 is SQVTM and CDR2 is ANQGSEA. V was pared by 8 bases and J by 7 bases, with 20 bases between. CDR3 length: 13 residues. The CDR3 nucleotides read TGCAGCTCGGAGGGCGGCCCCCCCGGTGGCTACACCCTC. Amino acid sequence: CSSEGGPPGGYTL.

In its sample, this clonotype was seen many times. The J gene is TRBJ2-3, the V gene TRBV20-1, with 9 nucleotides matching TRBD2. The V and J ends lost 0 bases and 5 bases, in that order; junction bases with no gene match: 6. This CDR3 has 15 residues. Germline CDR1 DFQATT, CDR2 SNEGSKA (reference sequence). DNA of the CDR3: TGCAGTGCTAGAGATGGCGGGAGGGGGCTAGATACGCAGTATTTT. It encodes CSARDGGRGLDTQYF.

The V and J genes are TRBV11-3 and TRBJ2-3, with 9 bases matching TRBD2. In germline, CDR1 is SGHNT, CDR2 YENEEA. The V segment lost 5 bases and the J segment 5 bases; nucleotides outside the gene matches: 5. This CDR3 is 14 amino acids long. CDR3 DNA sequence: TGTGCCAGCAGCCGCGTACTAGCGGGAGATACGCAGTATTTT. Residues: CASSRVLAGDTQYF.

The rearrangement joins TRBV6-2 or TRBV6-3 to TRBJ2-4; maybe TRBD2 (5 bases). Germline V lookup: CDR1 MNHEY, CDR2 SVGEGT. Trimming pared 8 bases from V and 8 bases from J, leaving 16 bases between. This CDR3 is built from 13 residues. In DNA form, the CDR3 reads TGTGCCAGCCGGGTCCCGAGGGAAGACATTCAGTACTTC. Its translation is CASRVPREDIQYF.

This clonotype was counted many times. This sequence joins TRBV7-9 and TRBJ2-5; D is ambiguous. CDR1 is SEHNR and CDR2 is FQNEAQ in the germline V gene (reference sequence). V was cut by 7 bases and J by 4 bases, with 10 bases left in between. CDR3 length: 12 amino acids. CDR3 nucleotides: TGTGCCAGCACCCCCGGCGGAGAGACCCAGTACTTC. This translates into CASTPGGETQYF.

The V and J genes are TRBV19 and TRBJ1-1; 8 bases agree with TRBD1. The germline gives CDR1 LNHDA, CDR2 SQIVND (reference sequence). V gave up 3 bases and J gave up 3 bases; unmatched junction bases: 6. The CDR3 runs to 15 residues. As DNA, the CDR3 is TGTGCCAGTAGTATCGTGGGCAGGGGGCACACTGAAGCTTTCTTT. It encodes CASSIVGRGHTEAFF.

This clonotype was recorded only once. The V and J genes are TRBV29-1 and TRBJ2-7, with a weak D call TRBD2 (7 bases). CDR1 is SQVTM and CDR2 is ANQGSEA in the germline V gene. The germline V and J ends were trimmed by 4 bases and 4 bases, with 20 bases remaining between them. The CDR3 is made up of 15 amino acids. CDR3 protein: CSVATGASGYYEQYF. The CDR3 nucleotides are TGCAGCGTTGCAACGGGGGCTAGCGGATATTACGAGCAGTACTTC.

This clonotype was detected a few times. The CDR3 is CATADGDSPEKLFF. In DNA form, the CDR3 reads TGTGCCACTGCCGACGGGGACAGCCCGGAAAAACTGTTTTTT. The genes are TRBV19 and TRBJ1-4, with 7 bases aligning to TRBD1. CDR1 is LNHDA and CDR2 is SQIVND in the germline V gene (reference sequence). The V segment lost 10 bases and the J segment 8 bases; nucleotides outside the gene matches: 13. CDR3 size: 14 residues. The full variable domain, rest sourced from reference TRBV19 and TRBJ1-4, is DGGITQSPKYLFRKEGQNVTLSCEQNLNHDAMYWYRQDPGQGLRLIYYSQIVNDFQKGDIAEGYSVSREKKESFPLTVTSAQKNPTAFYLCATADGDSPEKLFFGSGTQLSVL.

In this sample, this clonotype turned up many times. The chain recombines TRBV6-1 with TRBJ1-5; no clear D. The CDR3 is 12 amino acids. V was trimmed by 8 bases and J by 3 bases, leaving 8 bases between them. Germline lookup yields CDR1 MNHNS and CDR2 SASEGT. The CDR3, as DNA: TGTGCCAGCCGGGCCGCCAATCAGCCCCAGCATTTT. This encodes CASRAANQPQHF.

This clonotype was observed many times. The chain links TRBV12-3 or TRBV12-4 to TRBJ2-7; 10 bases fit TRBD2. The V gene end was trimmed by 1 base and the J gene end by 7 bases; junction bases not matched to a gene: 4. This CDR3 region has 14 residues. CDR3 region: CASSLGTSGREQYF. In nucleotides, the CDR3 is TGTGCCAGCAGTTTAGGGACTAGCGGAAGGGAGCAGTACTTC.

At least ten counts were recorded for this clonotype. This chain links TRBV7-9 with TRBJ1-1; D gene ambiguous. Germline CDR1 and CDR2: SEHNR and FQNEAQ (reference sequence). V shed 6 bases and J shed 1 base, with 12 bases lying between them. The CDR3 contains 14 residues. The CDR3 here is CASSPTWGNTEAFF. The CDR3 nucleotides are TGTGCCAGCAGTCCTACGTGGGGGAACACTGAAGCTTTCTTT.

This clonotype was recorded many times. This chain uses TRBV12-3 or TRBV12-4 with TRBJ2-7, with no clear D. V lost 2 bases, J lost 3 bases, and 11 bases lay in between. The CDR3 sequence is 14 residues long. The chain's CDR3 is CASSLSEMVYEQYF. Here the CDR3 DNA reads TGTGCCAGCAGTTTAAGCGAAATGGTCTACGAGCAGTACTTC.

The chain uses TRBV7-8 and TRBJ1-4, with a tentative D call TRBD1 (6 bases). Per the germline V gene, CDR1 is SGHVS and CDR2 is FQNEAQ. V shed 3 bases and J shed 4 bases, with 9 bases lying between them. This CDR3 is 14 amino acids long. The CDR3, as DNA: TGTGCCAGCAGCTTCACAGGGAGTAATGAAAAACTGTTTTTT. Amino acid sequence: CASSFTGSNEKLFF.